Below are 31 T cell receptor beta chains sequenced from a single sample in a study of PD-1 blockade in classical Hodgkin lymphoma. Sequencing used immunoSEQ multiplex PCR; TCRdb keeps in-frame clones, though not all of them. The top ten clones hold approximately 9.6% of a sample with 150,000 or so clones, around 84% of them seen once. Brentuximab vedotin exposure varied among the patients, all of whom had relapsed after autologous stem cell transplantation. The source material was peripheral blood mononuclear cells (PBMCs), sampled before the second cycle of nivolumab. These receptors all stem from a human donor with classical Hodgkin lymphoma.

J is TRBJ2-3 and V is TRBV7-6, with 8 bases aligning to TRBD2. After removal of 1 base from V and 4 bases from J, the junction contained 4 bases not matched to a gene. The CDR3 is made up of 15 amino acids. The germline V gene encodes CDR1 SGHVS and CDR2 FNYEAQ. The CDR3 reads CASSLVGGAPDTQYF. CDR3 nucleotides: TGTGCCAGCAGCTTAGTCGGGGGGGCCCCAGATACGCAGTATTTT.

The J gene is TRBJ2-1, the V gene TRBV11-2, with TRBD2 identical over 9 bases. Germline V gene lookup returns CDR1 SGHAT and CDR2 FQNNGV. Trimming cost V 0 bases and J 6 bases; bases outside gene matches: 6. The CDR3 spans 16 residues. The CDR3 loop is CASSLEGGTSPNEQFF. In nucleotides, the CDR3 is TGTGCCAGCAGCTTAGAGGGTGGGACTAGCCCCAATGAGCAGTTCTTC.

The chain is built from TRBV7-6 and TRBJ2-1, with D unresolved. Trimming pared 4 bases from V and 10 bases from J, leaving 8 bases between. Germline values: CDR1 SGHVS, CDR2 FNYEAQ. The CDR3 loop spans 11 amino acids. The CDR3 DNA follows: TGTGCCAGCAGCTATAGTGAGGAGCAGTTCTTC. Amino acids: CASSYSEEQFF. Full variable domain (outside the CDR3, taken from reference TRBV7-6 and TRBJ2-1): GAGVSQSPRYKVTKRGQDVALRCDPISGHVSLYWYRQALGQGPEFLTYFNYEAQQDKSGLPNDRFSAERPEGSISTLTIQRTEQRDSAMYRCASSYSEEQFFGPGTRLTVL.

V is TRBV6-6 and J is TRBJ2-7; 8 bases are a match to TRBD1. Trimming removed 5 bases from V and 1 base from J; junction bases left unmatched: 7. CDR1 and CDR2 (germline): MNHNY, SVGAGI (reference sequence). The CDR3 has 15 residues. In nucleotides, the CDR3 is TGTGCCAGCAGTCAGGTGCGGACAGGGTCCTACGAGCAGTACTTC. Its protein product is CASSQVRTGSYEQYF.

The chain uses TRBV6-5 and TRBJ2-5, with a possible D match to TRBD1 (5 bases). Trimming removed 2 bases from V and 4 bases from J, with 11 bases in between. Germline lookup yields CDR1 MNHEY and CDR2 SVGAGI. The CDR3 totals 14 residues. In nucleotides, the CDR3 is TGTGCCAGCAGTTACCCAGGGTTAGGAGAGACCCAGTACTTC. Translation gives CASSYPGLGETQYF.

This chain links TRBV6-4 with TRBJ2-3, with 15 bases that match TRBD2. The J segment lost 4 bases and the V segment lost 6 bases, leaving 2 bases of the junction unmatched. The CDR3 consists of 15 residues. Germline assignment: CDR1 MRHNA and CDR2 SNTAGT. The CDR3 DNA follows: TGTGCCAGCAGCGGACTAGCGGGAGGGGCAGATACGCAGTATTTT. Translated, it gives CASSGLAGGADTQYF.

The V call is TRBV18, the J call TRBJ1-1; D unclear. Trimming left V 0 bases short and J 3 bases short, with 14 bases between. The CDR3 totals 16 residues. From germline, CDR1 is KGHSH and CDR2 LQKENI. CDR3 sequence (DNA): TGTGCCAGCTCACCACCAGGGAACACTCGGGACACTGAAGCTTTCTTT. This codes for CASSPPGNTRDTEAFF.

J is TRBJ1-5 and V is TRBV28; a weak D match, TRBD1 (5 bases). The ends were cut back, 5 bases at V and 6 bases at J, with 17 bases in the middle. Germline CDR1 reads MDHEN; CDR2 reads SYDVKM. The CDR3 is made up of 15 amino acids. CDR3 loop: CASSPRGGGGQPQHF. The CDR3 DNA follows: TGTGCCAGCAGTCCCCGCGGGGGGGGAGGTCAGCCCCAGCATTTT. Using reference TRBV28 and TRBJ1-5 for the parts outside the CDR3, the full variable domain is DVKVTQSSRYLVKRTGEKVFLECVQDMDHENMFWYRQDPGLGLRLIYFSYDVKMKEKGDIPEGYSVSREKKERFSLILESASTNQTSMYLCASSPRGGGGQPQHFGDGTRLSIL.

This clone occurred a few times. The CDR3 nucleotides are TGCAGCGTCAATAACTTCGCGAACACTGAAGCTTTCTTT. It yields the protein CSVNNFANTEAFF. The chain has TRBV29-1 and TRBJ1-1; D gene unclear. The CDR3 spans 13 residues. Trimming left V 6 bases short and J 1 base short, with 12 bases between. In germline, CDR1 is SQVTM, CDR2 ANQGSEA.

This clone was seen once. This chain uses TRBV4-3 with TRBJ2-1, with 8 bases fitting TRBD1. Losses at the gene ends were 0 bases for V and 4 bases for J; bases not matched to a gene: 2. Germline-derived CDR1 and CDR2 are LGHNA and YSLEER. This CDR3 comprises 15 residues. CDR3 sequence (DNA): TGCGCCAGCAGCCAAGAGGGACAGGCATACAATGAGCAGTTCTTC. Its protein is CASSQEGQAYNEQFF.

The rearrangement joins TRBV5-5 to TRBJ2-6; D unresolved. The CDR3 spans 15 residues. Germline CDR1 and CDR2: SGHKS and YYEKEE (reference sequence). Trimming took 0 bases from V and 0 from J, leaving 4 bases between them. Here the CDR3 reads CASSLAISGANVLTF. The CDR3 nucleotides are TGTGCCAGCAGCTTGGCCATCTCTGGGGCCAACGTCCTGACTTTC.

This chain joins TRBV5-4 and TRBJ2-3; 7 bases match TRBD1. Losses at the gene ends were 4 bases for V and 4 bases for J; bases not matched to a gene: 6. The germline V gene has CDR1 SGHNT and CDR2 YYREEE (reference sequence). The CDR3 loop spans 14 amino acids. CDR3: CASSKTGDADTQYF. The CDR3 coding sequence is TGTGCCAGCAGCAAAACAGGGGACGCAGATACGCAGTATTTT.

The gene calls are TRBV5-4 and TRBJ2-2; 9 positions match TRBD2. The trim removed 6 bases at V and 5 bases at J, leaving 5 bases unmatched. The CDR3 loop spans 14 amino acids. CDR1 and CDR2 (germline): SGHNT, YYREEE (reference sequence). CDR3 bases: TGTGCCAGCACGCGGGGGGGCGAGACCGGGGAGCTGTTTTTT. Translating it yields CASTRGGETGELFF.

The V and J genes are TRBV6-5 and TRBJ1-5; D may be TRBD1 (5 bases). Germline values: CDR1 MNHEY, CDR2 SVGAGI. The V gene lost 4 bases and the J gene lost 5 bases, with 9 bases spanning the gap. The CDR3 sequence is 13 residues long. The CDR3 sequence: CASSLGADQPQHF. Written as DNA, the CDR3 is TGTGCCAGCAGTTTAGGGGCGGATCAGCCCCAGCATTTT.

The chain is built from TRBV7-2 and TRBJ1-2; a weak D match, TRBD1 (5 bases). CDR1 and CDR2 from the germline V gene are SGHTA and FQGNSA. The length of the CDR3 is 13 residues. Trimming removed 7 bases at V and 4 bases at J, with 13 bases between. The CDR3 loop is CASKAGVGYGYTF. CDR3 coding DNA: TGTGCCAGCAAGGCGGGGGTTGGCTATGGCTACACCTTC. The full variable domain, completed using reference TRBV7-2 and TRBJ1-2, is GAGVSQSPSNKVTEKGKDVELRCDPISGHTALYWYRQSLGQGLEFLIYFQGNSAPDKSGLPSDRFSAERTGGSVSTLTIQRTQQEDSAVYLCASKAGVGYGYTFGSGTRLTVV.

The CDR3 DNA follows: TGTGCCAGCAGCCCTCCCCTCGGGCCCCAGCATTTT. Translation gives CASSPPLGPQHF. The chain has TRBV7-2 and TRBJ1-5; unclear D gene. The CDR3 is made up of 12 amino acids. Trimming cost V 5 bases and J 9 bases, with 11 bases left between them. CDR1 and CDR2 (germline): SGHTA, FQGNSA.

This clone has just one count. The V call is TRBV4-1, the J call TRBJ1-5; TRBD1 matches at 9 bases. This CDR3 is 17 amino acids long. In germline, CDR1 is MGHRA, CDR2 YSYEKL. Trimming cost V 2 bases and J 0 bases; bases outside gene matches: 5. CDR3 in amino acids: CASSQWTGDYSNQPQHF. As DNA, the CDR3 is TGCGCCAGCAGCCAATGGACAGGGGATTATAGCAATCAGCCCCAGCATTTT.

V usage is TRBV28 and J usage is TRBJ2-7; D remains ambiguous. Germline V lookup: CDR1 MDHEN, CDR2 SYDVKM. V was cut by 8 bases and J by 2 bases, with 16 bases left in between. This CDR3 contains 14 residues. In DNA, the CDR3 is TGTGCCAGCCATACCCCGGGCACCACCTACGAGCAGTACTTC. This translates into CASHTPGTTYEQYF.

This rearrangement joins TRBV7-9 to TRBJ1-2; 10 nucleotides agree with TRBD1. The CDR3 has 16 residues. The V and J ends lost 8 bases and 1 base, in that order; junction bases with no gene match: 10. Germline CDR1 and CDR2: SEHNR and FQNEAQ (reference sequence). The CDR3 DNA reads as TGTGCCAGCTATGGACGGGGACAGGGGAGTAACTATGGCTACACCTTC. Its protein product is CASYGRGQGSNYGYTF.

The chain joins TRBV9 to TRBJ2-1; D is perhaps TRBD1 (6 bases). There are 14 residues in the CDR3. CDR1 SGDLS and CDR2 YYNGEE come from the germline V gene. V was clipped by 0 bases and J by 5 bases, with 9 bases between them. As DNA, the CDR3 is TGTGCCAGCAGCGTAGGACAGGACAACAATGAGCAGTTCTTC. The encoded protein is CASSVGQDNNEQFF.

The chain combines TRBV18 with TRBJ2-5; the D gene could be TRBD1 or TRBD2 (5 bases each). The CDR3 sequence is 13 residues long. Germline V gene lookup returns CDR1 KGHSH and CDR2 LQKENI. Trimming took off 6 bases at V and 9 bases at J, with 17 bases between the two ends. CDR3 in DNA: TGTGCCAGCTCGACGACAGATGGGAGACCCCAGTACTTC. This gives the protein CASSTTDGRPQYF.

This chain links TRBV18 with TRBJ1-1, with D unresolved. The V end lost 2 bases, the J end lost 1 base, and 14 bases lay between the germline ends. The CDR3 covers 16 residues. Germline V gives CDR1 KGHSH, CDR2 LQKENI. CDR3 in amino acids: CASSPAPGRGNTEAFF. The DNA of the CDR3 is TGTGCCAGCTCACCAGCCCCGGGAAGAGGGAACACTGAAGCTTTCTTT. The full variable domain, its missing parts supplied by reference TRBV18 and TRBJ1-1, is NAGVMQNPRHLVRRRGQEARLRCSPMKGHSHVYWYRQLPEEGLKFMVYLQKENIIDESGMPKERFSAEFPKEGPSILRIQQVVRGDSAAYFCASSPAPGRGNTEAFFGQGTRLTVV.

The genes are TRBV29-1 and TRBJ1-3; D is perhaps TRBD1 (6 bases). V lost 7 bases, J lost 2 bases, and 9 bases lay in between. The germline V gene encodes CDR1 SQVTM and CDR2 ANQGSEA. The CDR3 runs to 12 residues. CDR3 DNA: TGCAGCGGAGGGGGACCTGGAAACACCATATATTTT. Translation: CSGGGPGNTIYF. The full variable domain, with the rest looked up from reference TRBV29-1 and TRBJ1-3, is SAVISQKPSRDICQRGTSLTIQCQVDSQVTMMFWYRQQPGQSLTLIATANQGSEATYESGFVIDKFPISRPNLTFSTLTVSNMSPEDSSIYLCSGGGPGNTIYFGEGSWLTVV.

The V and J genes are TRBV6-5 and TRBJ2-3, with D hard to call. Looked up from germline, CDR1 is MNHEY and CDR2 is SVGAGI. The V and J ends lost 8 bases and 5 bases respectively, with 17 bases between them. The CDR3 sequence is 14 residues long. CDR3 DNA sequence: TGTGCCAGCCGTTCCGGGTCGCGGCGAGATACGCAGTATTTT. As protein: CASRSGSRRDTQYF.

This sequence joins TRBV19 and TRBJ2-1, with TRBD2 matching 11 bases. CDR3 length: 16 amino acids. V shed 6 bases, J shed 0 bases, and the junction held 4 bases outside the gene matches. Germline CDR1 is LNHDA and CDR2 is SQIVND (reference sequence). CDR3 protein: CASRRLAGSSYNEQFF. The CDR3 DNA is TGTGCCAGTAGGAGACTAGCGGGAAGCTCCTACAATGAGCAGTTCTTC.

This rearrangement joins TRBV2 to TRBJ2-1; 7 bases align to TRBD2. The CDR3 length is 14 residues. The V gene end was trimmed by 7 bases and the J gene end by 5 bases; junction bases not matched to a gene: 8. The germline gives CDR1 SNHLY, CDR2 FYNNEI. The CDR3 protein is CASTGPSGHNEQFF. The CDR3 DNA reads as TGTGCCAGCACGGGGCCTAGCGGCCACAATGAGCAGTTCTTC.

The chain combines TRBV5-6 with TRBJ2-3; D is unclear. In germline, CDR1 is SGHDT, CDR2 YYEEEE. This CDR3 has 15 amino acids. The germline V and J ends were trimmed by 1 base and 1 base, with 10 bases remaining between them. This CDR3 is CASSLTMGGTDTQYF. The CDR3 nucleotides are TGTGCCAGCAGCTTGACGATGGGTGGCACAGATACGCAGTATTTT.

In this sample, this clone turned up once. The rearrangement joins TRBV18 to TRBJ2-7; weak D call: TRBD1 (5 bases). Trimming took 2 bases from V and 2 from J, leaving 10 bases between them. There are 14 residues in the CDR3. Germline CDR1 is KGHSH and CDR2 is LQKENI. Written as DNA, the CDR3 is TGTGCCAGCTCACCATCCAGGGCCACCTACGAGCAGTACTTC. Translation gives CASSPSRATYEQYF.

The genes are TRBV6-6 and TRBJ2-3; 7 bases agree with TRBD2. The V gene end was trimmed by 6 bases and the J gene end by 2 bases; junction bases not matched to a gene: 2. The CDR3 totals 13 residues. The germline gives CDR1 MNHNY, CDR2 SVGAGI (reference sequence). CDR3 amino acids: CASRSGTTDTQYF. Here the CDR3 DNA reads TGTGCCAGCAGGAGCGGGACCACAGATACGCAGTATTTT.

The gene calls are TRBV29-1 and TRBJ1-2; TRBD1 matches at 8 bases. Trimming removed 6 bases from V and 4 bases from J; junction bases left unmatched: 7. CDR3 length equals 13 residues. The germline CDR1 and CDR2 sequences are SQVTM and ANQGSEA. CDR3 sequence: CSVETGAPYGYTF. The CDR3 nucleotides read TGCAGCGTAGAGACAGGGGCGCCCTATGGCTACACCTTC.

The chain uses TRBV19 and TRBJ2-3; 11 bases match TRBD2. The CDR3 runs to 14 residues. After removal of 5 bases from V and 3 bases from J, the junction contained 1 base not matched to a gene. The germline gives CDR1 LNHDA, CDR2 SQIVND (reference sequence). CDR3 loop: CASSLAGGTDTQYF. The CDR3 DNA is TGTGCCAGTAGTCTAGCGGGAGGAACAGATACGCAGTATTTT.